Shown below are 22 T cell receptor beta chains from a single sample sequenced in a study of blood T cell repertoires in COVID-19. The assay was immunoSEQ multiplex PCR, and TCRdb's table has in-frame clones only and misses some. The table records 35,000 to 45,000 clones, around nine tenths of them present only once. The sample taken for sequencing was peripheral blood. These receptors were obtained from a man aged 70-80 years with active COVID-19.

This chain uses TRBV7-9 with TRBJ2-5, with 7 bases lining up with TRBD2. V lost 5 bases and J lost 3; bases outside the gene matches: 9. CDR1 is SEHNR and CDR2 is FQNEAQ in the germline V gene (reference sequence). The CDR3 is made up of 15 amino acids. The CDR3 loop reads CASSPLYAGEETQYF. DNA of the CDR3: TGTGCCAGCAGCCCCCTATATGCGGGGGAAGAGACCCAGTACTTC. The full variable domain, completed using reference TRBV7-9 and TRBJ2-5, is DTGVSQNPRHKITKRGQNVTFRCDPISEHNRLYWYRQTLGQGPEFLTYFQNEAQLEKSRLLSDRFSAERPKGSFSTLEIQRTEQGDSAMYLCASSPLYAGEETQYFGPGTRLLVL.

This rearrangement joins TRBV7-7 to TRBJ2-5; 9 bases are a match to TRBD1. This CDR3 has 14 amino acids. With V trimmed by 3 bases and J by 5 bases, 4 bases remained unmatched. Germline V gives CDR1 SSHAT, CDR2 FNYEAQ (reference sequence). The CDR3, as DNA: TGTGCCAGCAGCTTGGGACAGGGTTGGGAGACCCAGTACTTC. Its protein product is CASSLGQGWETQYF.

This clone was observed a few times. The chain recombines TRBV9 with TRBJ2-5, with TRBD1 identical over 9 bases. Per germline, CDR1 SGDLS and CDR2 YYNGEE. V dropped 0 bases and J dropped 3; count of bases not matched to a gene: 6. The CDR3 totals 16 residues. CDR3 amino acids: CASSVEPGTGKETQYF. The CDR3 DNA is TGTGCCAGCAGCGTAGAACCCGGGACAGGGAAAGAGACCCAGTACTTC.

The CDR3 nucleotides read TGTGCCAGCTCTGCGGGGTTGAACACTGAAGCTTTCTTT. Protein: CASSAGLNTEAFF. J is TRBJ1-1 and V is TRBV7-6; the D is unclear. Looked up from germline, CDR1 is SGHVS and CDR2 is FNYEAQ. Trimming took off 8 bases at V and 0 bases at J, with 10 bases between the two ends. This CDR3 has 13 residues.

The chain links TRBV6-5 to TRBJ1-6; 7 bases align to TRBD1. The CDR3 sequence is 13 residues long. The germline CDR1 and CDR2 sequences are MNHEY and SVGAGI. V was clipped by 11 bases and J by 14 bases; unmatched bases: 15. As DNA, the CDR3 is TGTGCCGGGAGCTACCTACAGGGGAACACCCTCCACTTT. The encoded protein is CAGSYLQGNTLHF.

V gene TRBV2 combines with J gene TRBJ2-6; D gene unclear. The length of the CDR3 is 16 residues. Trimming stripped 4 bases from V and 2 bases from J, with 12 bases between. Per germline, CDR1 SNHLY and CDR2 FYNNEI. CDR3 in amino acids: CASSAVRSTGANVLTF. As DNA, the CDR3 is TGTGCCAGCAGTGCGGTGAGATCCACTGGGGCCAACGTCCTGACTTTC. The entire variable domain, with the rest obtained from reference TRBV2 and TRBJ2-6, is as follows: EPEVTQTPSHQVTQMGQEVILRCVPISNHLYFYWYRQILGQKVEFLVSFYNNEISEKSEIFDDQFSVERPDGSNFTLKIRSTKLEDSAMYFCASSAVRSTGANVLTFGAGSRLTVL.

This clone was observed once. This rearrangement joins TRBV9 to TRBJ2-2; 9 positions agree with TRBD2. The germline V gene has CDR1 SGDLS and CDR2 YYNGEE. With 1 base clipped from V and 0 bases from J, the junction kept 1 base outside the gene matches. CDR3 length: 16 amino acids. DNA for the CDR3: TGTGCCAGCAGCGTAACTAGCGGGCCGAACACCGGGGAGCTGTTTTTT. Protein: CASSVTSGPNTGELFF.

This rearrangement joins TRBV19 to TRBJ1-4, with a tentative D call TRBD1 (5 bases). V shed 4 bases and J shed 8 bases, with 14 bases lying between them. The germline V gene encodes CDR1 LNHDA and CDR2 SQIVND (reference sequence). This CDR3 has 14 residues. The CDR3 sequence: CASSREGNREKLFF. In nucleotides, the CDR3 is TGTGCCAGTAGTAGGGAGGGGAATAGAGAAAAACTGTTTTTT.

By sample share, this clone is medium-sized. V gene TRBV19 combines with J gene TRBJ1-3; D is unresolved. The CDR3 totals 15 residues. V lost 7 bases to trimming and J lost 0 bases, with 13 bases between them. The V gene's germline CDR1 is LNHDA and CDR2 SQIVND (reference sequence). The CDR3: CASTAVINSGNTIYF. The CDR3 DNA reads as TGTGCCAGTACGGCGGTTATCAACTCTGGAAACACCATATATTTT.

The rearrangement joins TRBV3-1 (or the pseudogene TRBV3-2) to TRBJ1-1; 7 bases agree with TRBD1. The CDR3 loop spans 15 amino acids. Germline CDR1 is LGHDT and CDR2 is YNNKEL (reference sequence). V was pared by 4 bases and J by 5 bases, with 10 bases of the junction left unmatched. As DNA, the CDR3 is TGTGCCAGCAGCCTCACCGGACAGGTTGTTACTGAAGCTTTCTTT. It yields the protein CASSLTGQVVTEAFF.

This rearrangement joins TRBV2 to TRBJ2-3; the match to TRBD2 covers 7 bases. This CDR3 contains 15 residues. The V gene's germline CDR1 is SNHLY and CDR2 FYNNEI. The J segment lost 0 bases and the V segment lost 6 bases, leaving 6 bases of the junction unmatched. The DNA for the CDR3 is TGTGCCAGCAGAGCACTTAGCGGGAGCACAGATACGCAGTATTTT. Translated: CASRALSGSTDTQYF.

The chain recombines TRBV7-2 with TRBJ2-3; 9 bases are a match to TRBD1. The germline V gene has CDR1 SGHTA and CDR2 FQGNSA. The V gene end was trimmed by 6 bases and the J gene end by 4 bases; junction bases not matched to a gene: 8. This CDR3 has 15 residues. For the CDR3, the DNA is TGTGCCAGCAGTCGACAGGGGGTGAGCGCAGATACGCAGTATTTT. Translation gives CASSRQGVSADTQYF.

This clone was detected only once. CDR3 DNA: TGTGCCAGCAGCGAGGGACTAGCGGGACTGGAACAGTACTTC. Translated, it gives CASSEGLAGLEQYF. V usage is TRBV9 and J usage is TRBJ2-7, with 13 bases that match TRBD2. Per the germline V gene, CDR1 is SGDLS and CDR2 is YYNGEE. CDR3 length equals 14 residues. V gave up 3 bases and J gave up 10 bases; unmatched junction bases: 7.

J is TRBJ2-5 and V is TRBV6-2 or TRBV6-3; 7 bases are a match to TRBD2. Germline CDR1 reads MNHEY; CDR2 reads SVGEGT. CDR3 size: 13 residues. The J segment lost 9 bases and the V segment lost 2 bases, leaving 6 bases of the junction unmatched. DNA for the CDR3: TGTGCCAGCAGTTACGCGGGGGTTGGGGCCCAGTACTTC. Its protein product is CASSYAGVGAQYF.

Only a few counts were recorded for this clone. This sequence joins TRBV5-4 and TRBJ1-6; D unresolved. CDR1 is SGHNT, CDR2 YYREEE, per germline (reference sequence). This CDR3 contains 15 residues. V dropped 3 bases and J dropped 7 bases, with 14 bases sitting between them. CDR3 bases: TGTGCCAGCAGCTCACGAACCGAACTCAATTCACCCCTCCACTTT. Protein product: CASSSRTELNSPLHF.

The DNA of the CDR3 is TGTGCCAGCAGAGCCCCGTCTAGCGGGAGTCTTTACGAGCAGTACTTC. It yields the protein CASRAPSSGSLYEQYF. The V and J genes are TRBV7-2 and TRBJ2-7; 10 nucleotides align to TRBD2. With V trimmed by 6 bases and J by 4 bases, 12 bases remained unmatched. There are 16 residues in the CDR3. Germline lookup yields CDR1 SGHTA and CDR2 FQGNSA.

The chain couples TRBV4-3 to TRBJ2-1; D gene ambiguous. V was clipped by 0 bases and J by 2 bases, with 11 bases between them. The CDR3 runs to 16 residues. CDR1 and CDR2 from the germline V gene are LGHNA and YSLEER. CDR3 in DNA: TGCGCCAGCAGCCAAGAGCACACACAGCCCTACAATGAGCAGTTCTTC. Protein: CASSQEHTQPYNEQFF.

The chain combines TRBV2 with TRBJ1-2, with D possibly being TRBD1 (5 bases). CDR1 SNHLY and CDR2 FYNNEI come from the germline V gene. Trimming removed 4 bases from V and 3 bases from J, with 6 bases in between. This CDR3 is 12 amino acids long. The CDR3 region is CASSGGHYGYTF. CDR3 bases: TGTGCCAGCAGTGGGGGCCACTATGGCTACACCTTC. Drawing the rest from reference TRBV2 and TRBJ1-2, the complete variable domain is EPEVTQTPSHQVTQMGQEVILRCVPISNHLYFYWYRQILGQKVEFLVSFYNNEISEKSEIFDDQFSVERPDGSNFTLKIRSTKLEDSAMYFCASSGGHYGYTFGSGTRLTVV.

The chain recombines TRBV12-3 or TRBV12-4 with TRBJ1-4; D possibly corresponds to TRBD1 (6 bases). CDR3 length equals 13 residues. Trimming pared 3 bases from V and 8 bases from J, leaving 10 bases between. Written as DNA, the CDR3 is TGTGCCAGCAGTTTCCAGGGGTCCGAAAAACTGTTTTTT. Its translation: CASSFQGSEKLFF.

The chain carries TRBV7-2 and TRBJ1-2; TRBD1 is a possible D gene (5 bases). Trimming left V 2 bases short and J 8 bases short, with 12 bases between. This CDR3 contains 13 residues. In germline, CDR1 is SGHTA, CDR2 FQGNSA. CDR3 coding DNA: TGTGCCAGCAGCTTATATGACAGTATGGGCTACACCTTC. Translation gives CASSLYDSMGYTF.

The rearrangement links TRBV7-9 to TRBJ2-5; D is ambiguous. The V end was cut by 8 bases, the J end by 5 bases, with 12 bases between. Germline CDR1 SEHNR, CDR2 FQNEAQ (reference sequence). CDR3 length: 12 residues. As DNA, the CDR3 is TGTGCCAGCTCCCAAAACGGGGAGACCCAGTACTTC. It is translated as CASSQNGETQYF.

The chain has TRBV6-5 and TRBJ2-7, with D maybe TRBD1 (6 bases). Trimming stripped 6 bases from V and 0 bases from J, with 12 bases between. CDR3 length: 14 residues. CDR1 MNHEY and CDR2 SVGAGI come from the germline V gene. Here the CDR3 reads CASRTQQGSYEQYF. Written as DNA, the CDR3 is TGTGCCAGCAGGACACAACAGGGCTCCTACGAGCAGTACTTC.